Given below is one T cell receptor beta chain in context. Its antigen is unidentified. The data are from a study of T cell responses to AZD1222 COVID-19 vaccine. J was trimmed by 0 bases and V by 1 base; bases with no gene match: 11. CDR3 size: 19 residues. Per germline, CDR1 LGHNA and CDR2 YNFKEQ. The data were produced by immunoSEQ multiplex PCR, yet TCRdb's version contains in-frame clones alone and is incomplete. The sample carries roughly 97,000 clones, approximately 90% recorded once. Study results and limitations: Only six people who got AZD1222 tested seropositive at baseline. Of spike-specific TCRs, nearly half reportedly target regions left unmutated in variants.

This sample comprised peripheral blood, obtained on day 0 of AZD1222 vaccination. The V call is TRBV4-2, the J call TRBJ2-2, with 7 positions matching TRBD2. This TCR was recovered from an adult in good health. The CDR3: CASSQAPLAAGANTGELFF. CDR3 in DNA: TGTGCCAGCAGCCAAGCTCCCCTAGCGGCGGGGGCGAACACCGGGGAGCTGTTTTTT.